The next 2 T cell receptor beta chains were all read from a single sample in a study of PD-1 blockade in classical Hodgkin lymphoma. There was relapse after autologous stem cell transplantation in every patient, and there was variation in brentuximab vedotin exposure. Sequencing was performed with immunoSEQ multiplex PCR; in TCRdb, only in-frame clones are kept and a portion is missing. Of roughly 40,000 clones in the sample, over 55% were seen once. The source material was peripheral blood mononuclear cells (PBMCs), sampled at baseline. These receptors were obtained from a human donor with classical Hodgkin lymphoma.

The chain uses TRBV7-2 and TRBJ2-2; 9 nucleotides match TRBD1. The length of the CDR3 is 18 residues. The germline CDR1 and CDR2 sequences are SGHTA and FQGNSA. V was clipped by 2 bases and J by 6 bases; unmatched bases: 13. CDR3 protein: CASSLRAPGQGSAGELFF. The CDR3 bases are TGTGCCAGCAGCTTAAGGGCCCCGGGACAGGGTTCCGCCGGGGAGCTGTTTTTT.

V gene TRBV9 combines with J gene TRBJ1-1; 10 positions match TRBD1. CDR3 length equals 14 residues. CDR1 SGDLS and CDR2 YYNGEE come from the germline V gene. Trimming took 6 bases from V and 0 from J; bases not matched to a gene: 2. Written as DNA, the CDR3 is TGTGCCAGCACGGGACAGGGGATGAACACTGAAGCTTTCTTT. Protein: CASTGQGMNTEAFF. Complete variable domain (other parts from reference TRBV9 and TRBJ1-1): DSGVTQTPKHLITATGQRVTLRCSPRSGDLSVYWYQQSLDQGLQFLIQYYNGEERAKGNILERFSAQQFPDLHSELNLSSLELGDSALYFCASTGQGMNTEAFFGQGTRLTVV.